The T cell receptor (beta chain) under discussion was sequenced for a study of cytomegalovirus exposure and HLA in healthy donors. General study findings and limits: The listing of roughly 160 TCR beta chains classed them as cytomegalovirus-associated.

Clones were read by immunoSEQ multiplex PCR, and TCRdb kept only the in-frame ones, dropping some. The repertoire holds some 83,000 clones, with roughly 95% as singletons. The junction had 9 bases not matched to a gene; V was cut back by 4 bases and J by 3 bases. The CDR3 is made up of 15 amino acids. The germline V gene has CDR1 SEHNR and CDR2 FQNEAQ (reference sequence). With regard to this clone: The target antigen is unknown.

This clonotype originated in a woman between 18 and 30 years old in good health and CMV-seropositive. The V and J genes are TRBV7-9 and TRBJ2-7; 7 bases fit TRBD1. Sequenced material: PBMCs. The CDR3 is CASSSRSGQSYEQYF. CDR3 in DNA: TGTGCCAGCAGCTCGAGGTCGGGACAGAGCTACGAGCAGTACTTC.